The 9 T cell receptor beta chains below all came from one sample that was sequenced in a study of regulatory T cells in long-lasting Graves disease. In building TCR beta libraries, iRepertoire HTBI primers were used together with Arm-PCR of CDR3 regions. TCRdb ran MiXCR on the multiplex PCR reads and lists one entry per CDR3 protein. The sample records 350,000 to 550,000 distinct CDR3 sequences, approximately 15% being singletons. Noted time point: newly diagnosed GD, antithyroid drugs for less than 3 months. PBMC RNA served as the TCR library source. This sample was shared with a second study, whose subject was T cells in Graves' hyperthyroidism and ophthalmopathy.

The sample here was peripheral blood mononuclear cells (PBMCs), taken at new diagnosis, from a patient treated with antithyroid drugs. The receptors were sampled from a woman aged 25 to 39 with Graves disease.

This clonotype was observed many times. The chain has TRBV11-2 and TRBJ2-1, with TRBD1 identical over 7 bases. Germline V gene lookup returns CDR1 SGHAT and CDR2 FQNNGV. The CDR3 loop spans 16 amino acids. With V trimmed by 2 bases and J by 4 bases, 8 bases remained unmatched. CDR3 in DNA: TGTGCCAGCAGCTTATGGGGACAGACTTCTTACAATGAGCAGTTCTTC. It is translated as CASSLWGQTSYNEQFF.

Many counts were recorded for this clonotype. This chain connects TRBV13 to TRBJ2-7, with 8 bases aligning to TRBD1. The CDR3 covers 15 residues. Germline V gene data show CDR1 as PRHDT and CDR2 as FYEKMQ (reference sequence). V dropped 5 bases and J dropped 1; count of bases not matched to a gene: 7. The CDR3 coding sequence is TGTGCCAGCAGCCCGCAGGGGGCGGGTTCCTACGAGCAGTACTTC. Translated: CASSPQGAGSYEQYF.

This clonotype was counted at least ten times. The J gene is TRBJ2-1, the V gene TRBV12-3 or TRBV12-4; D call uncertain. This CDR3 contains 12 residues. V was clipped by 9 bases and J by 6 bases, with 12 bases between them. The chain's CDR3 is CASLYGANEQFF. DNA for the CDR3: TGTGCCAGTCTGTATGGAGCCAATGAGCAGTTCTTC.

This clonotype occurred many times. CDR3 residues: CAWKGRDGYTF. The CDR3 nucleotides are TGTGCCTGGAAAGGCAGGGATGGCTACACCTTC. V gene TRBV30 combines with J gene TRBJ1-2, with D tentatively TRBD1 (5 bases). This CDR3 region has 11 residues. Germline CDR1 and CDR2: GTSNPN and SVGIG (reference sequence). V lost 4 bases and J lost 6, with 9 bases in between.

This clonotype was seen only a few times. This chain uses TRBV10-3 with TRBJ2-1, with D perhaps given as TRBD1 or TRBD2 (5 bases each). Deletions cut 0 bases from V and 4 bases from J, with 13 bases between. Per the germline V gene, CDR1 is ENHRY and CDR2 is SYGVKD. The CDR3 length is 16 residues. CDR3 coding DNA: TGTGCCATCAGTGAGTCCTGGCAGGGAGAGTACAATGAGCAGTTCTTC. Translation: CAISESWQGEYNEQFF.

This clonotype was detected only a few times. CDR3 bases: TGTGCCAGCAGCTTAACTAGCGGGGCCCCGAGCTCCTACAATGAGCAGTTCTTC. Residues: CASSLTSGAPSSYNEQFF. The V call is TRBV13, the J call TRBJ2-1, with TRBD2 matching 10 bases. With V trimmed by 2 bases and J by 0 bases, 7 bases remained unmatched. The CDR3 extends over 18 amino acids. Germline assignment: CDR1 PRHDT and CDR2 FYEKMQ (reference sequence). Using reference TRBV13 and TRBJ2-1 for the parts outside the CDR3, the full variable domain is AAGVIQSPRHLIKEKRETATLKCYPIPRHDTVYWYQQGPGQDPQFLISFYEKMQSDKGSIPDRFSAQQFSDYHSELNMSSLELGDSALYFCASSLTSGAPSSYNEQFFGPGTRLTVL.

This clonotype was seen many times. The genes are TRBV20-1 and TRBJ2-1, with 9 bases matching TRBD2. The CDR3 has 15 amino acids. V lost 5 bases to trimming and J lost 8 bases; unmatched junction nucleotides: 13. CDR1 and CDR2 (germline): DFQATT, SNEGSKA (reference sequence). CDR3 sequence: CSAPEYGGRVDEQFF. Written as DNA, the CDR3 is TGCAGTGCTCCCGAGTACGGCGGGAGGGTGGATGAGCAGTTCTTC.

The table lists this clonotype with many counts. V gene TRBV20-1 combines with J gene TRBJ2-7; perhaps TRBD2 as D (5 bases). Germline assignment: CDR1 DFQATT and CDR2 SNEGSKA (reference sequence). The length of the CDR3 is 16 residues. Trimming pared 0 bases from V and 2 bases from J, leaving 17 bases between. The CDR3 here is CSARDFSVSDAYEQYF. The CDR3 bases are TGCAGTGCTAGAGATTTTAGCGTTTCTGACGCCTACGAGCAGTACTTC.

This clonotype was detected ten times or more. Here the CDR3 reads CASSLGWASGGPGNEQFF. The CDR3 DNA is TGTGCCAGCAGCTTAGGTTGGGCTAGCGGAGGACCAGGGAATGAGCAGTTCTTC. This chain uses TRBV7-2 with TRBJ2-1, with 7 positions matching TRBD2. J lost 7 bases, V lost 1 base, and 16 bases had no gene match. Germline assignment: CDR1 SGHTA and CDR2 FQGNSA. The CDR3 loop spans 18 amino acids. Full variable domain (rest looked up from reference TRBV7-2 and TRBJ2-1): GAGVSQSPSNKVTEKGKDVELRCDPISGHTALYWYRQSLGQGLEFLIYFQGNSAPDKSGLPSDRFSAERTGGSVSTLTIQRTQQEDSAVYLCASSLGWASGGPGNEQFFGPGTRLTVL.